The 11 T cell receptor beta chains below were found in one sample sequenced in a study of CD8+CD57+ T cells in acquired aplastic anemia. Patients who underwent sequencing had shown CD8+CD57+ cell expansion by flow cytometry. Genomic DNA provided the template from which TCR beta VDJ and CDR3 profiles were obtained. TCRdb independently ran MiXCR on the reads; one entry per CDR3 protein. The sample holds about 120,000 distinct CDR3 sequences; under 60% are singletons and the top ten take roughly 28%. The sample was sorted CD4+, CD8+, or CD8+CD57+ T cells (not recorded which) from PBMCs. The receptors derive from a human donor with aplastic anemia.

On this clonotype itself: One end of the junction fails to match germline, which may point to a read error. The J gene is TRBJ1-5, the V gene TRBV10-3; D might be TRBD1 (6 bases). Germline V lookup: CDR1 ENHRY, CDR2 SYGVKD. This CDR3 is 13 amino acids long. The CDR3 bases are TGTGCCACGATGCCGACAGGCAATCGGCCCCAGCATTTT. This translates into CATMPTGNRPQHF.

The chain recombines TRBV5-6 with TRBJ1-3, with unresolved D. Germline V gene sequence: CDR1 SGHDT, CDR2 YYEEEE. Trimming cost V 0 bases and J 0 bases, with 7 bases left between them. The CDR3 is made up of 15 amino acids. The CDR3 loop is CASSLGSNSGNTIYF. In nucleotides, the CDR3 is TGTGCCAGCAGCTTGGGCAGCAACTCTGGAAACACCATATATTTT.

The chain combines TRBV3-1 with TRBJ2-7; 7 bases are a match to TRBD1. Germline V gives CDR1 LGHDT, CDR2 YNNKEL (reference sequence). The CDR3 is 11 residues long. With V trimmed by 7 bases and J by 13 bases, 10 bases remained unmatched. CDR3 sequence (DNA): TGTGCCAGCACCCACCGGGACAGTCTCTACTTC. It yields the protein CASTHRDSLYF.

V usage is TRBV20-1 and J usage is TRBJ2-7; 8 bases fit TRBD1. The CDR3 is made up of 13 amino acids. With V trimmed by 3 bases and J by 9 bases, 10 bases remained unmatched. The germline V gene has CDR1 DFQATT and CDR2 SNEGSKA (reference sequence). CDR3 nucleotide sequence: TGCAGTGCTAGGCGGGGACAGGCCGCCGGGCAGTACTTC. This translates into CSARRGQAAGQYF.

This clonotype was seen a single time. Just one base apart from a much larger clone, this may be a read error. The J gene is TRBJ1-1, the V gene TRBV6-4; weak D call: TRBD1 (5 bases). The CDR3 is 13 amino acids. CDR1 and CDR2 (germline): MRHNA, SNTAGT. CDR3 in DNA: TGTGCCAGCAGTGCGGGGGATAACACTGGAGCTTTCTTT. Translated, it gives CASSAGDNTGAFF.

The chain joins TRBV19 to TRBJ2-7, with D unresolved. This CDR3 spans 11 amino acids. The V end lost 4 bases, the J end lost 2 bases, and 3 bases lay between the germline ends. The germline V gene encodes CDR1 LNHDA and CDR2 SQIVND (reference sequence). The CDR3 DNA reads TGTGCCAGTAGTACCCCCTACGAGCAGTACTTC. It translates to CASSTPYEQYF.

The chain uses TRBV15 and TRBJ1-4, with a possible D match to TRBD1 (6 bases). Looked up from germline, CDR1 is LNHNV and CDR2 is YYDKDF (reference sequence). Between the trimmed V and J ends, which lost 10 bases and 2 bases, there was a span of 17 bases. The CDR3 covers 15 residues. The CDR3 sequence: CASSDLTGTNEKLFF. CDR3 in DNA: TGTGCCAGCTCGGACTTGACAGGCACTAATGAAAAACTGTTTTTT.

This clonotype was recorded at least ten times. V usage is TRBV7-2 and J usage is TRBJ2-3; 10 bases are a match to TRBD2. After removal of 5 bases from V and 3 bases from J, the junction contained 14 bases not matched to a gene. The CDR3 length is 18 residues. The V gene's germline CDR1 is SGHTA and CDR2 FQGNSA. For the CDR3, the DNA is TGTGCCAGCAGCGGATCCCTAGCGGGAGTGGGCTTAACAGATACGCAGTATTTT. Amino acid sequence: CASSGSLAGVGLTDTQYF.

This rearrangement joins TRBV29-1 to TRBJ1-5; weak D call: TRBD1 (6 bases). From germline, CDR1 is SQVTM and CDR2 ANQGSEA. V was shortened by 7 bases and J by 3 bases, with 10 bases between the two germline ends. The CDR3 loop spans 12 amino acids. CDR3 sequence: CSASGANQPQHF. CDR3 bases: TGCAGCGCCTCGGGGGCCAATCAGCCCCAGCATTTT.

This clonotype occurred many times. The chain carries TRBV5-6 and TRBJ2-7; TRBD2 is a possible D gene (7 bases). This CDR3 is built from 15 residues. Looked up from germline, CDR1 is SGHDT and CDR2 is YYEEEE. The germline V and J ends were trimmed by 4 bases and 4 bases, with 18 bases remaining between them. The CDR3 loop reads CASSLWAGALYEQYF. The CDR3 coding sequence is TGTGCCAGCAGCCTCTGGGCGGGGGCCTTATACGAGCAGTACTTC.

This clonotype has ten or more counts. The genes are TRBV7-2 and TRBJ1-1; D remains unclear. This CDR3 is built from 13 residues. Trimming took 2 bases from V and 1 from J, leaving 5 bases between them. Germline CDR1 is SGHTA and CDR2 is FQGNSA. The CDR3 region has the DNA TGTGCCAGCAGCTTAAACCGGAACACTGAAGCTTTCTTT. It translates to CASSLNRNTEAFF.